The T cell receptor (beta chain) described here comes from a study of T cell responses to AZD1222 COVID-19 vaccine. Broader study findings: White British donors predominated, females outnumbered males, and clonal diversity was possibly underestimated. Sampling that yielded the repertoires occurred only after the peak T cell response. Spike was spanned by vaccine-associated CD4 TCRs, which were dominant at 160-218 and 743-854.

This CDR3 has 13 residues. Trimming shortened V by 6 bases and J by 4 bases, and 9 bases separated the two germline ends. Germline V gene data show CDR1 as SSHAT and CDR2 as FNYEAQ (reference sequence). This clone was found once. Its matching antigen is unknown. Generated by immunoSEQ multiplex PCR, the TCRdb table keeps only in-frame clones and is missing some. The sample has 95,000 to 150,000 clones; around nine tenths are singletons. The sequenced sample was peripheral blood, obtained on day 0 of MenACWY control vaccination. This receptor was identified in an adult in good health. The chain joins TRBV7-7 to TRBJ2-2; D gene unclear. The CDR3 DNA follows: TGTGCCAGCAGACCGGAGCGCACCGGGGAGCTGTTTTTT. This translates into CASRPERTGELFF.